These 24 T cell receptor beta chains came from one sample sequenced in a study of blood T cell repertoires in COVID-19. The data were produced by immunoSEQ multiplex PCR, yet TCRdb's version contains in-frame clones alone and is incomplete. This sample has 150,000 to 170,000 clones, with roughly four fifths found just once. Sequenced material: peripheral blood. These receptors were taken from a woman aged 55-75 years with COVID-19, enrolled during active disease.

V usage is TRBV24-1 and J usage is TRBJ2-5, with 7 bases lining up with TRBD2. CDR1 KGHDR and CDR2 SFDVKD come from the germline V gene. V dropped 3 bases and J dropped 5; count of bases not matched to a gene: 11. CDR3 length: 16 amino acids. In DNA, the CDR3 is TGTGCCACCAGTGATCCAAGCGCGGGAGCAATGGAGACCCAGTACTTC. As protein: CATSDPSAGAMETQYF.

The chain combines TRBV10-3 with TRBJ1-2; D might be TRBD1 (6 bases). The ends were cut back, 2 bases at V and 6 bases at J, with 13 bases in the middle. CDR1 ENHRY and CDR2 SYGVKD come from the germline V gene. The CDR3 extends over 14 amino acids. This CDR3 reads CAISEGTQGDGYTF. The CDR3 nucleotides are TGTGCCATCAGTGAGGGTACACAGGGAGATGGCTACACCTTC.

The chain recombines TRBV5-1 with TRBJ1-2; the D gene is possibly TRBD1 (5 bases). The CDR3 totals 14 residues. In germline, CDR1 is SGHRS, CDR2 YFSETQ. Trimming shortened V by 0 bases and J by 9 bases, and 15 bases separated the two germline ends. The CDR3 loop is CASSLAQGARSYTF. The CDR3 nucleotides are TGCGCCAGCAGCTTGGCTCAGGGTGCTCGAAGCTACACCTTC.

The chain couples TRBV12-3 or TRBV12-4 to TRBJ1-5; no reliable D call. This CDR3 has 12 residues. Trimming took 6 bases from V and 0 from J, leaving 3 bases between them. CDR3: CASSYSNQPQHF. The CDR3 DNA reads TGTGCCAGCAGCTATAGCAATCAGCCCCAGCATTTT.

J is TRBJ2-3 and V is TRBV5-4; a weak D match, TRBD2 (5 bases). There are 16 residues in the CDR3. CDR1 and CDR2 from the germline V gene are SGHNT and YYREEE (reference sequence). Trimming cost V 4 bases and J 0 bases, with 15 bases left between them. The CDR3 DNA is TGTGCCAGCAGCCTCAGGACTTACTCTAGCACAGATACGCAGTATTTT. As protein: CASSLRTYSSTDTQYF.

The V gene is TRBV5-1, the J gene TRBJ1-6, with 8 positions matching TRBD1. V was clipped by 4 bases and J by 10 bases; unmatched bases: 7. This CDR3 is 14 amino acids long. Germline assignment: CDR1 SGHRS and CDR2 YFSETQ. The CDR3 protein is CASSDGQGSSPLHF. For the CDR3, the DNA is TGCGCCAGCAGCGACGGACAGGGAAGCTCACCCCTCCACTTT.

The genes are TRBV6-1 and TRBJ2-1; the match to TRBD2 covers 9 bases. The CDR3 spans 16 residues. Looked up from germline, CDR1 is MNHNS and CDR2 is SASEGT. The V gene end was trimmed by 1 base and the J gene end by 7 bases; junction bases not matched to a gene: 8. CDR3 in DNA: TGTGCCAGCAGTGAAGGCAGTAGCGGGAGAGGGAATGAGCAGTTCTTC. This encodes CASSEGSSGRGNEQFF.

The chain is built from TRBV27 and TRBJ1-2; a weak D match, TRBD1 (5 bases). V gave up 6 bases and J gave up 0 bases, with 20 bases separating them. This CDR3 has 17 amino acids. Germline assignment: CDR1 MNHEY and CDR2 SMNVEV (reference sequence). The CDR3 DNA reads as TGTGCCAGCAGCCCCGCGGGAGGGGCCTCTTCTAACTATGGCTACACCTTC. It encodes CASSPAGGASSNYGYTF.

The chain carries TRBV19 and TRBJ1-1, with D tentatively TRBD1 (5 bases). The V gene's germline CDR1 is LNHDA and CDR2 SQIVND (reference sequence). Trimming took off 5 bases at V and 1 base at J, with 8 bases between the two ends. This CDR3 spans 13 amino acids. DNA of the CDR3: TGTGCCAGTAGTTTTGGACAGAACACTGAAGCTTTCTTT. It is translated as CASSFGQNTEAFF. The whole variable domain, remainder taken from reference TRBV19 and TRBJ1-1, is DGGITQSPKYLFRKEGQNVTLSCEQNLNHDAMYWYRQDPGQGLRLIYYSQIVNDFQKGDIAEGYSVSREKKESFPLTVTSAQKNPTAFYLCASSFGQNTEAFFGQGTRLTVV.

This rearrangement joins TRBV12-5 to TRBJ1-1; D is unclear. The CDR3 is made up of 12 amino acids. Germline values: CDR1 LGHNT, CDR2 FRNRAP. The V gene lost 6 bases and the J gene lost 5 bases, with 10 bases spanning the gap. The DNA of the CDR3 is TGTGCTAGTGGGGAGAGAAGGACTGAAGCTTTCTTT. This sequence encodes CASGERRTEAFF.

This clone was counted only a few times. This chain connects TRBV5-6 to TRBJ1-4; 9 bases align to TRBD1. With V trimmed by 2 bases and J by 1 base, 3 bases remained unmatched. CDR3 length: 16 amino acids. Germline lookup yields CDR1 SGHDT and CDR2 YYEEEE. CDR3 nucleotides: TGTGCCAGCAGCTTTTTGGACAGGGGAACTAATGAAAAACTGTTTTTT. It translates to CASSFLDRGTNEKLFF.

The chain recombines TRBV29-1 with TRBJ1-2; the match to TRBD1 covers 12 bases. This CDR3 region has 16 residues. The J segment lost 3 bases and the V segment lost 8 bases, leaving 13 bases of the junction unmatched. The germline gives CDR1 SQVTM, CDR2 ANQGSEA. The CDR3 loop reads CSSDTGTGGFDYGYTF. The CDR3 nucleotides read TGCAGCTCCGACACCGGGACAGGGGGCTTCGACTATGGCTACACCTTC.

The chain joins TRBV24-1 to TRBJ2-3; D unclear. The germline V gene has CDR1 KGHDR and CDR2 SFDVKD. This CDR3 has 16 amino acids. Trimming removed 0 bases at V and 1 base at J, with 10 bases between. CDR3 DNA: TGTGCCACCAGTGATTTGGGAGACGGAGGCACAGATACGCAGTATTTT. It translates to CATSDLGDGGTDTQYF.

The V call is TRBV2, the J call TRBJ2-3; TRBD1 aligns across 9 bases. CDR3 length: 13 residues. V shed 7 bases, J shed 8 bases, and the junction held 7 bases outside the gene matches. Germline V gives CDR1 SNHLY, CDR2 FYNNEI. CDR3 DNA sequence: TGTGCCAGCACGTCGGCGGACAGGGGTACGCAGTATTTT. Protein sequence: CASTSADRGTQYF.

The table lists this clone with a count of one. The chain combines TRBV6-5 with TRBJ1-2; D is perhaps TRBD1 (6 bases). The CDR3 spans 14 residues. Germline CDR1 MNHEY, CDR2 SVGAGI. Trimming removed 2 bases from V and 5 bases from J, with 12 bases in between. CDR3 in DNA: TGTGCCAGCAGTTACCACGGACAGCAGTATGGCTACACCTTC. It specifies CASSYHGQQYGYTF.

The gene calls are TRBV5-8 and TRBJ1-2; TRBD1 matches at 7 bases. From germline, CDR1 is SGHTS and CDR2 YDEGEE. The junction had 8 bases not matched to a gene; V was cut back by 4 bases and J by 2 bases. CDR3 size: 15 residues. The CDR3 sequence: CASSTGTVGNYGYTF. The CDR3 coding sequence is TGTGCCAGCAGCACGGGGACAGTCGGGAACTATGGCTACACCTTC.

This chain connects TRBV5-1 to TRBJ1-4; 8 bases are shared with TRBD1. V lost 0 bases to trimming and J lost 10 bases; unmatched junction nucleotides: 5. The CDR3 runs to 14 residues. Germline V gene lookup returns CDR1 SGHRS and CDR2 YFSETQ. The CDR3 DNA is TGCGCCAGCAGCTTGGACGCAGGGGGCGGAAAACTGTTTTTT. Protein: CASSLDAGGGKLFF.

The V and J genes are TRBV4-1 and TRBJ2-7, with a possible D match to TRBD1 (5 bases). The CDR3 extends over 13 amino acids. Deletions cut 0 bases from V and 4 bases from J, with 7 bases between. The germline V gene has CDR1 MGHRA and CDR2 YSYEKL. CDR3 loop: CASSQERGYEQYV. In nucleotides, the CDR3 is TGCGCCAGCAGCCAAGAAAGGGGTTACGAGCAGTACGTC.

This clone was counted a few times. J is TRBJ2-7 and V is TRBV27, with a possible D match to TRBD2 (6 bases). The CDR3 runs 12 residues. The V end lost 8 bases, the J end lost 7 bases, and 15 bases lay between the germline ends. In germline, CDR1 is MNHEY, CDR2 SMNVEV (reference sequence). CDR3 in DNA: TGTGCCAGCCCCCGGGGAGGCAGGGAGCAGTACGTC. Translation gives CASPRGGREQYV.

The rearrangement links TRBV7-6 to TRBJ2-3, with 9 positions matching TRBD2. The CDR3 runs to 18 residues. Germline CDR1 and CDR2: SGHVS and FNYEAQ. Germline trimming cut 1 base from V and 3 bases from J; bases unmatched to any gene: 11. Here the CDR3 reads CASSLVSRAGGETDTQYF. The CDR3 DNA reads TGTGCCAGCAGCTTAGTTAGCAGAGCGGGAGGAGAGACAGATACGCAGTATTTT.

The rearrangement uses TRBV6-5 and TRBJ1-1, with D maybe TRBD1 (5 bases). Germline V CDR1 and CDR2: MNHEY, SVGAGI. CDR3 length equals 14 residues. Trimming pared 7 bases from V and 0 bases from J, leaving 12 bases between. This CDR3 is CASKTARVNTEAFF. Written as DNA, the CDR3 is TGTGCCAGCAAAACGGCCAGGGTGAACACTGAAGCTTTCTTT.

This sequence joins TRBV5-1 and TRBJ1-1, with a tentative D call TRBD1 (6 bases). The germline V and J ends were trimmed by 2 bases and 1 base, with 12 bases remaining between them. CDR1 is SGHRS and CDR2 is YFSETQ in the germline V gene. This CDR3 comprises 15 residues. CDR3 region: CASSLAGVTNTEAFF. In DNA form, the CDR3 reads TGCGCCAGCAGCTTAGCAGGGGTTACGAACACTGAAGCTTTCTTT.

The chain joins TRBV30 to TRBJ1-3; D may be TRBD1 (5 bases). V was trimmed by 3 bases and J by 2 bases, leaving 8 bases between them. From germline, CDR1 is GTSNPN and CDR2 SVGIG (reference sequence). CDR3 length: 13 residues. The CDR3 DNA sequence: TGTGCCTGGAGGAGGACACCTGGAAACACCATATATTTT. Its protein is CAWRRTPGNTIYF. Filled out from reference TRBV30 and TRBJ1-3, the complete variable domain reads SQTIHQWPATLVQPVGSPLSLECTVEGTSNPNLYWYRQAAGRGLQLLFYSVGIGQISSEVPQNLSASRPQDRQFILSSKKLLLSDSGFYLCAWRRTPGNTIYFGEGSWLTVV.

The chain has TRBV3-1 (or the pseudogene TRBV3-2) and TRBJ1-1; perhaps TRBD1 as D (5 bases). The CDR3 has 15 amino acids. The V end was cut by 0 bases, the J end by 3 bases, with 11 bases between. Germline lookup yields CDR1 LGHDT and CDR2 YNNKEL (reference sequence). The chain's CDR3 is CASSQDQGWDTEAFF. In nucleotides, the CDR3 is TGTGCCAGCAGCCAAGATCAGGGATGGGACACTGAAGCTTTCTTT.